The 29 T cell receptor beta chains in this list originate from one sample, sequenced in a study of T cell repertoires in cytomegalovirus infection. MiXCR, applied by TCRdb to the reads, yields one record per CDR3 protein. Of hundreds of thousands of distinct CDR3 sequences in the sample, under 40% were seen once. The sequenced sample was PBMCs. Receptor source: a human donor in good health (CMV status not recorded). Some clones in this sample may be carry-over from other donors' samples.

The gene calls are TRBV7-9 and TRBJ1-4; D remains ambiguous. The V end lost 5 bases, the J end lost 3 bases, and 13 bases lay between the germline ends. Germline assignment: CDR1 SEHNR and CDR2 FQNEAQ (reference sequence). The length of the CDR3 is 15 residues. The CDR3 coding sequence is TGTGCCAGCAGCCCAACCCGGGGTCCTAATGAAAAACTGTTTTTT. This translates into CASSPTRGPNEKLFF.

V and J are TRBV5-4 and TRBJ1-2; tentative D call: TRBD1 (6 bases). The CDR3 contains 14 residues. Trimming stripped 1 base from V and 8 bases from J, with 15 bases between. CDR1 is SGHNT and CDR2 is YYREEE in the germline V gene (reference sequence). CDR3 sequence reads: CASSLTGSGGGYTF. The CDR3 DNA sequence: TGTGCCAGCAGCTTGACAGGGAGTGGAGGCGGCTACACCTTC.

This clonotype has a handful of counts. The chain recombines TRBV28 with TRBJ1-3; possible D gene TRBD1, 6 bases. The V end was cut by 5 bases, the J end by 11 bases, with 16 bases between. There are 13 residues in the CDR3. Germline V gene data show CDR1 as MDHEN and CDR2 as SYDVKM. The CDR3 loop is CASSVGHLDAIYF. The CDR3 nucleotides read TGTGCCAGCAGTGTGGGACATTTGGACGCCATATATTTT.

This clonotype has ten or more counts. The J gene is TRBJ1-2, the V gene TRBV6-2 or TRBV6-3; D not resolved. V was cut by 6 bases and J by 2 bases, with 10 bases left in between. Per germline, CDR1 MNHEY and CDR2 SVGEGT. The CDR3 contains 13 residues. The CDR3 sequence is CASREETNYGYTF. The CDR3 bases are TGTGCCAGCAGGGAGGAGACCAACTATGGCTACACCTTC.

Of note for this clonotype: With a much larger clone just one base away, this may be a read error. The chain joins TRBV6-8 to TRBJ1-3; the D is unclear. This CDR3 region has 13 residues. CDR1 is MNHGY and CDR2 is SAAAGT in the germline V gene. Deletions cut 7 bases from V and 1 base from J, with 8 bases between. The CDR3 sequence: CASTPRSGNTIYF. The CDR3 region has the DNA TGTGCCAGCACCCCGAGGTCTGGAAACACCATATATTTT.

This clonotype was counted only a few times. V and J are TRBV10-3 and TRBJ2-1; 7 bases map to TRBD1. Per germline, CDR1 ENHRY and CDR2 SYGVKD. This CDR3 is built from 14 residues. Germline trimming cut 0 bases from V and 6 bases from J; bases unmatched to any gene: 2. The CDR3 is CAISESTGVNEQFF. Here the CDR3 DNA reads TGTGCCATCAGTGAGTCAACAGGGGTCAATGAGCAGTTCTTC.

The chain employs TRBV30 and TRBJ2-1; 14 nucleotides match TRBD2. V lost 3 bases to trimming and J lost 1 base; unmatched junction nucleotides: 11. Germline CDR1 reads GTSNPN; CDR2 reads SVGIG (reference sequence). The CDR3 spans 19 residues. The CDR3 loop is CAWSLRLAGGPGSYNEQFF. CDR3 bases: TGTGCCTGGAGCCTCCGACTAGCGGGGGGGCCTGGATCCTACAATGAGCAGTTCTTC.

This sequence joins TRBV7-8 and TRBJ1-2; 10 bases match TRBD1. Germline lookup yields CDR1 SGHVS and CDR2 FQNEAQ. The CDR3 spans 14 residues. V was pared by 5 bases and J by 11 bases, with 11 bases of the junction left unmatched. The chain's CDR3 is CASSPRSGTGEYTF. The CDR3 DNA reads TGTGCCAGCAGCCCAAGATCCGGGACAGGGGAATACACCTTC. The full variable domain, its missing parts supplied by reference TRBV7-8 and TRBJ1-2, is GAGVSQSPRYKVAKRGQDVALRCDPISGHVSLFWYQQALGQGPEFLTYFQNEAQLDKSGLPSDRFFAERPEGSVSTLKIQRTQQEDSAVYLCASSPRSGTGEYTFGSGTRLTVV.

The chain links TRBV29-1 to TRBJ2-5; D not certain. This CDR3 is built from 14 residues. CDR1 and CDR2 from the germline V gene are SQVTM and ANQGSEA. The ends were cut back, 0 bases at V and 5 bases at J, with 13 bases in the middle. The CDR3 loop is CSVEEGTFRETQYF. For the CDR3, the DNA is TGCAGCGTTGAAGAAGGCACCTTCAGGGAGACCCAGTACTTC.

This clonotype was detected a few times. The rearrangement uses TRBV11-2 and TRBJ1-6; no definite D call. The CDR3 is 17 amino acids. Trimming took 3 bases from V and 7 from J, leaving 19 bases between them. The germline V gene encodes CDR1 SGHAT and CDR2 FQNNGV. The CDR3 DNA is TGTGCCAGCAGCTTGACTGCAGACCCGAGGTCCAATTCACCCCTCCACTTT. Its protein is CASSLTADPRSNSPLHF.

This clonotype was observed a handful of times. The rearrangement joins TRBV20-1 to TRBJ1-5; 7 bases align to TRBD1. CDR1 DFQATT and CDR2 SNEGSKA come from the germline V gene (reference sequence). The CDR3 covers 16 residues. V lost 4 bases, J lost 7 bases, and 16 bases stayed unmatched. The CDR3 region has the DNA TGCAGTGCTAAAATTAGACAGGGCGCTTTGTACCAGCCCCAGCATTTT. This gives the protein CSAKIRQGALYQPQHF.

The chain recombines TRBV30 with TRBJ1-4; D is uncertain. CDR1 is GTSNPN and CDR2 is SVGIG in the germline V gene (reference sequence). The CDR3 runs to 12 residues. V lost 2 bases and J lost 8, with 9 bases in between. Written as DNA, the CDR3 is TGTGCCTGGAGTCCAAACGGGGAAAAACTGTTTTTT. Its protein is CAWSPNGEKLFF.

The V gene is TRBV20-1, the J gene TRBJ2-4, with TRBD1 matching 9 bases. The CDR3 contains 15 residues. Germline V CDR1 and CDR2: DFQATT, SNEGSKA (reference sequence). The trim removed 3 bases at V and 3 bases at J, leaving 6 bases unmatched. The CDR3 is CSARRDRAGKNIQYF. As DNA, the CDR3 is TGCAGTGCTAGGCGGGACAGGGCGGGCAAAAACATTCAGTACTTC.

This chain links TRBV30 with TRBJ2-5, with 10 bases identical to TRBD2. This CDR3 is built from 14 residues. Trimming took 7 bases from V and 3 from J; bases not matched to a gene: 8. Looked up from germline, CDR1 is GTSNPN and CDR2 is SVGIG (reference sequence). This CDR3 is CASTLTSGEETQYF. As DNA, the CDR3 is TGTGCCTCAACCCTTACTAGCGGGGAAGAGACCCAGTACTTC.

Only a few counts were recorded for this clonotype. V gene TRBV6-5 combines with J gene TRBJ1-1; 9 nucleotides line up with TRBD1. The trim removed 6 bases at V and 4 bases at J, leaving 9 bases unmatched. CDR1 and CDR2 (germline): MNHEY, SVGAGI. This CDR3 is 15 amino acids long. CDR3 coding DNA: TGTGCCAGCAGCAAACAGGGGGCTCGGGGCACTGAAGCTTTCTTT. Translating gives CASSKQGARGTEAFF.

The chain links TRBV6-5 to TRBJ1-1, with D possibly being TRBD1 (6 bases). Looked up from germline, CDR1 is MNHEY and CDR2 is SVGAGI. The CDR3 runs 17 residues. V lost 0 bases and J lost 6, with 20 bases in between. CDR3 in amino acids: CASSYSAGTRFMAEAFF. The CDR3 DNA is TGTGCCAGCAGTTACTCAGCCGGGACACGGTTCATGGCTGAAGCTTTCTTT.

This clonotype showed up just a few times. The chain recombines TRBV28 with TRBJ1-1; D gene unclear. V lost 8 bases, J lost 4 bases, and 11 bases lay in between. CDR1 is MDHEN and CDR2 is SYDVKM in the germline V gene. The CDR3 runs 12 residues. The CDR3 protein is CASFKLSTEAFF. DNA for the CDR3: TGTGCCAGCTTTAAACTTTCCACTGAAGCTTTCTTT.

The rearrangement joins TRBV29-1 to TRBJ2-5; D is perhaps TRBD2 (6 bases). The V and J ends lost 6 bases and 5 bases respectively, with 16 bases between them. Germline CDR1 reads SQVTM; CDR2 reads ANQGSEA. CDR3 length: 13 residues. The CDR3 region has the DNA TGCAGCGTCAAGGGAGCGGGTCATGAGACCCAGTACTTC. This encodes CSVKGAGHETQYF.

This clonotype was seen many times. The gene calls are TRBV7-8 and TRBJ1-3; perhaps TRBD1 as D (6 bases). The V gene's germline CDR1 is SGHVS and CDR2 FQNEAQ. V shed 4 bases and J shed 0 bases, with 16 bases lying between them. The length of the CDR3 is 17 residues. The CDR3 coding sequence is TGTGCCAGCAGCTACCACTTTGGACAGTCCTCTGGAAACACCATATATTTT. Amino acid sequence: CASSYHFGQSSGNTIYF.

The chain uses TRBV27 and TRBJ2-3, with D maybe TRBD1 (6 bases). The germline V gene encodes CDR1 MNHEY and CDR2 SMNVEV (reference sequence). The V and J ends lost 3 bases and 4 bases respectively, with 11 bases between them. The CDR3 is 14 residues long. The CDR3 bases are TGTGCCAGCAGTTTCTCCAGGGGCGCAGATACGCAGTATTTT. Its protein is CASSFSRGADTQYF.

This clonotype was counted between two and nine times. V usage is TRBV28 and J usage is TRBJ1-6; tentatively, D is TRBD1 (6 bases). Deletions cut 5 bases from V and 7 bases from J, with 15 bases between. Germline V lookup: CDR1 MDHEN, CDR2 SYDVKM. The CDR3 contains 15 residues. This chain's CDR3 is CASSLGGTINSPLHF. The CDR3 nucleotides are TGTGCCAGCAGTCTAGGGGGGACAATCAATTCACCCCTCCACTTT. The full variable domain, its missing parts supplied by reference TRBV28 and TRBJ1-6, is DVKVTQSSRYLVKRTGEKVFLECVQDMDHENMFWYRQDPGLGLRLIYFSYDVKMKEKGDIPEGYSVSREKKERFSLILESASTNQTSMYLCASSLGGTINSPLHFGNGTRLTVT.

On this clonotype itself: Because it lacks the conserved phenylalanine or tryptophan at the end, this CDR3 is likely a read error. The chain recombines TRBV20-1 with TRBJ2-5; a weak D match, TRBD2 (5 bases). This CDR3 has 10 amino acids. Trimming shortened V by 5 bases and J by 5 bases, and 6 bases separated the two germline ends. The germline V gene has CDR1 DFQATT and CDR2 SNEGSKA (reference sequence). CDR3: CSARRETQYL. The DNA for the CDR3 is TGCAGTGCTCGGAGGGAGACCCAGTACTTA.

This rearrangement joins TRBV6-6 to TRBJ1-5; possible D gene TRBD1, 6 bases. CDR3 length equals 14 residues. Trimming took 6 bases from V and 6 from J, leaving 15 bases between them. Germline V gene data show CDR1 as MNHNY and CDR2 as SVGAGI (reference sequence). The CDR3 DNA reads TGTGCCAGCAGCCAGGGGAGGGTTGGTCAGCCCCAGCATTTT. Translating it yields CASSQGRVGQPQHF.

Details on this clonotype: At one end, the junction sequence differs from germline, possibly due to a read error. V and J are TRBV6-5 and TRBJ2-2; D may match TRBD1 or TRBD2 (6 bases each). The length of the CDR3 is 13 residues. CDR1 and CDR2 (germline): MNHEY, SVGAGI. The DNA of the CDR3 is TGTTCCAGCAGTTACGGGGGCACCGGGGATCTGTTTTTT. It codes for CSSSYGGTGDLFF.

The V and J genes are TRBV12-3 or TRBV12-4 and TRBJ1-3; D is possibly TRBD1 (5 bases). This CDR3 is built from 16 residues. V shed 6 bases and J shed 4 bases, with 19 bases lying between them. CDR3 region: CASSPSGQGRGNTIYF. The CDR3 region has the DNA TGTGCCAGCAGCCCGAGCGGGCAGGGACGAGGAAACACCATATATTTT.

In this sample, this clonotype turned up a few times. The genes are TRBV6-1 and TRBJ2-3; D uncertain. Trimming removed 6 bases from V and 2 bases from J, with 12 bases in between. The CDR3 totals 14 residues. CDR1 and CDR2 (germline): MNHNS, SASEGT. This chain's CDR3 is CASSSLLFTDTQYF. The DNA of the CDR3 is TGTGCCAGCAGCTCCCTCCTTTTCACAGATACGCAGTATTTT.

In its sample, this clonotype was seen once. The V gene is TRBV24-1, the J gene TRBJ2-6, with a weak D call TRBD1 (5 bases). Deletions cut 5 bases from V and 1 base from J, with 23 bases between. CDR3 size: 20 residues. The germline gives CDR1 KGHDR, CDR2 SFDVKD. The CDR3 region has the DNA TGTGCCACCAGTGGCCGGGCCCGACAGAGAATCTCTTCTGGGGCCAACGTCCTGACTTTC. It yields the protein CATSGRARQRISSGANVLTF.

This clonotype turned up a few times. The chain recombines TRBV5-6 with TRBJ1-1; the D is unclear. V gave up 3 bases and J gave up 1 base, with 13 bases separating them. CDR3 length: 15 residues. Germline V lookup: CDR1 SGHDT, CDR2 YYEEEE. In DNA form, the CDR3 reads TGTGCCAGCAGCTGGGAGGCCGATAGGAACACTGAAGCTTTCTTT. This sequence encodes CASSWEADRNTEAFF.

This clonotype has just one count. Since the CDR3 does not end with the conserved phenylalanine or tryptophan, this likely comes from a read error. The chain employs TRBV20-1 and TRBJ2-7; 15 bases fit TRBD2. The CDR3 is made up of 17 amino acids. The V and J ends lost 3 bases and 3 bases, in that order; junction bases with no gene match: 9. Per the germline V gene, CDR1 is DFQATT and CDR2 is SNEGSKA (reference sequence). The CDR3 protein is CSARGLGLAGGFYEQYL. The CDR3 DNA follows: TGCAGTGCTAGGGGTCTCGGACTAGCGGGGGGGTTCTACGAGCAGTACTTA.